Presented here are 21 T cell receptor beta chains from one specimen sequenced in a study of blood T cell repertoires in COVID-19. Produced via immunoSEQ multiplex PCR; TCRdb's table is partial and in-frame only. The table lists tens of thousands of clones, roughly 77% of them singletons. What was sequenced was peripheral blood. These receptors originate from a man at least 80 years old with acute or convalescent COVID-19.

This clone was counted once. The CDR3 nucleotides read TGCGCCAGCAGTGTCCGGGTGAACACTGAAGCTTTCTTT. Translation: CASSVRVNTEAFF. The chain is built from TRBV10-1 and TRBJ1-1; D unclear. This CDR3 is built from 13 residues. The V and J ends lost 4 bases and 0 bases respectively, with 6 bases between them. CDR1 and CDR2 from the germline V gene are WNHNN and SYGVQD (reference sequence).

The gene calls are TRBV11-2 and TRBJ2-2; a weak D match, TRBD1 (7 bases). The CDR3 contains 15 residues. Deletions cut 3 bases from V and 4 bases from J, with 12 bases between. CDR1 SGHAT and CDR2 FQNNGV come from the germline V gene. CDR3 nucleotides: TGTGCCAGCAGCTTTAGGGGGCGGGGCACCGGGGAGCTGTTTTTT. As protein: CASSFRGRGTGELFF.

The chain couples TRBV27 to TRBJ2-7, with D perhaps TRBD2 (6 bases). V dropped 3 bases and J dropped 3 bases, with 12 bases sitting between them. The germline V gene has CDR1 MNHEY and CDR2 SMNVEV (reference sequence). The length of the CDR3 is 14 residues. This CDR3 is CASSLSGALYEQYF. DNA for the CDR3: TGTGCCAGCAGTTTGTCGGGAGCGCTCTACGAGCAGTACTTC.

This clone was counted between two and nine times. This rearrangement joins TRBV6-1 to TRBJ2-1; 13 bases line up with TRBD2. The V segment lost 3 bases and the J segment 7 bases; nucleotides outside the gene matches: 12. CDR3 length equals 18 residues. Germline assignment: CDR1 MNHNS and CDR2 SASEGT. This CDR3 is CASSDARGLAGLGNEQFF. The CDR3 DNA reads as TGTGCCAGCAGTGACGCACGGGGACTAGCGGGGCTTGGAAATGAGCAGTTCTTC.

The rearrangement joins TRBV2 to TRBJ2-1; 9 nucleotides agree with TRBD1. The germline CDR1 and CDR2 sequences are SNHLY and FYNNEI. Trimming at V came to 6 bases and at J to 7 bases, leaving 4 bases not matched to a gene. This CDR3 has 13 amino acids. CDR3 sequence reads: CASRGDRDNEQFF. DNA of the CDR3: TGTGCCAGCAGGGGGGACAGGGATAATGAGCAGTTCTTC.

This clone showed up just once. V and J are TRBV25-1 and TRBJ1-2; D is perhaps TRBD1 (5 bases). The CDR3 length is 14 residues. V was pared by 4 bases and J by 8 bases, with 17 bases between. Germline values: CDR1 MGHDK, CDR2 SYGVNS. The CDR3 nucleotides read TGTGCCAGCAGTGTAGACAAGGGGCAACGAGGCTACACCTTC. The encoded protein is CASSVDKGQRGYTF.

CDR3 protein: CASSLRSAAQETQYF. In nucleotides, the CDR3 is TGTGCCAGCAGCTTGAGATCCGCGGCGCAAGAGACCCAGTACTTC. The chain has TRBV5-4 and TRBJ2-5; D not resolved. Between the trimmed V and J ends, which lost 1 base and 2 bases, there was a span of 12 bases. Germline CDR1 and CDR2: SGHNT and YYREEE (reference sequence). This CDR3 is built from 15 residues.

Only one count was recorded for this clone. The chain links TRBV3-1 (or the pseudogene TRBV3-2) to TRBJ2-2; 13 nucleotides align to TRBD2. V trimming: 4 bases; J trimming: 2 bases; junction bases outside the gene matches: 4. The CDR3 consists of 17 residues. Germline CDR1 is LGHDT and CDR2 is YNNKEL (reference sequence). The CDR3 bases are TGTGCCAGCAGCCGATCGGGACTAGCGGGAAACACCGGGGAGCTGTTTTTT. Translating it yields CASSRSGLAGNTGELFF.

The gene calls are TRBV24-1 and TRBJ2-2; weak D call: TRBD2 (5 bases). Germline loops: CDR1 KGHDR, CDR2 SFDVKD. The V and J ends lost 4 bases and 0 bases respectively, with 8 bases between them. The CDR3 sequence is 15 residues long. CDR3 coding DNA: TGTGCCACCAGTGACGGGCGGGCGAACACCGGGGAGCTGTTTTTT. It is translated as CATSDGRANTGELFF.

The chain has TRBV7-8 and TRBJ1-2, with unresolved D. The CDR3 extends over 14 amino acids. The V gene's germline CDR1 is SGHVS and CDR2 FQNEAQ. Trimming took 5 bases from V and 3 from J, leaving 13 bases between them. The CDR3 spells CASSPGAGYYGYTF. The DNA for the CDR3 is TGTGCCAGCAGCCCCGGAGCGGGGTACTATGGCTACACCTTC.

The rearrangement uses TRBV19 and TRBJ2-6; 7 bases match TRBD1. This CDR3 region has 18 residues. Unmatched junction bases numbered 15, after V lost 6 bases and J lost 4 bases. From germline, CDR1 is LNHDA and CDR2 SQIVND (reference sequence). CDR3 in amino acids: CASSLGGRAFSGANVLTF. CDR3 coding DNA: TGTGCCAGTAGCTTAGGGGGCAGGGCGTTTTCCGGGGCCAACGTCCTGACTTTC.

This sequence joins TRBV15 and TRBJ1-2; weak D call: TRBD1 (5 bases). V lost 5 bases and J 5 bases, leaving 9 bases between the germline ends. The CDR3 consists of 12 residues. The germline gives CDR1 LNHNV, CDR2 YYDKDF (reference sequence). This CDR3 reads CATSLGVYGYTF. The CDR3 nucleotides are TGTGCCACCAGCCTAGGGGTTTATGGCTACACCTTC.

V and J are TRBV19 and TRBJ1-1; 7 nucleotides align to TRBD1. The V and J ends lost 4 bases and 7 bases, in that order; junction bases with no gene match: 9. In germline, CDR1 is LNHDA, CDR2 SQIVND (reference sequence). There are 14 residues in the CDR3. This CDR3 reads CASSRDSAVIEAFF. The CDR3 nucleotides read TGTGCCAGTAGTAGGGACAGCGCAGTGATTGAAGCTTTCTTT.

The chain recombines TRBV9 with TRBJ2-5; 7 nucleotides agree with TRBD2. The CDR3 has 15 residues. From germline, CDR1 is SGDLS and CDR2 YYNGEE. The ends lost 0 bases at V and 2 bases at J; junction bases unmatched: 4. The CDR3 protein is CASSVVVGGQETQYF. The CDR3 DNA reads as TGTGCCAGCAGCGTAGTGGTGGGGGGGCAAGAGACCCAGTACTTC.

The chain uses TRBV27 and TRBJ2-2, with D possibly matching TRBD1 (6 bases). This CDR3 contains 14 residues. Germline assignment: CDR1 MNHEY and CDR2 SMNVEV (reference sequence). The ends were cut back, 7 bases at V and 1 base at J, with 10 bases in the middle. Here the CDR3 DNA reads TGTGCCAGCATTGGGGGACAGAACACCGGGGAGCTGTTTTTT. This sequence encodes CASIGGQNTGELFF.

The CDR3 nucleotides read TGTGCTAGTGCCCCCCCGGGACAGCCAGGAAACACCATATATTTT. Translated, it gives CASAPPGQPGNTIYF. The chain carries TRBV12-5 and TRBJ1-3; 7 positions match TRBD1. Germline CDR1 LGHNT, CDR2 FRNRAP. The CDR3 length is 15 residues. Trimming at V came to 7 bases and at J to 4 bases, leaving 10 bases not matched to a gene.

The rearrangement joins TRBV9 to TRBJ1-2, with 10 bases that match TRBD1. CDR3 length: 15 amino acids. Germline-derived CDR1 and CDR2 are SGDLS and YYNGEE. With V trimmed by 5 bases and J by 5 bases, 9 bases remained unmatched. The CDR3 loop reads CASSGQGEGEYGYTF. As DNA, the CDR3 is TGTGCCAGCAGTGGACAGGGGGAGGGAGAGTATGGCTACACCTTC.

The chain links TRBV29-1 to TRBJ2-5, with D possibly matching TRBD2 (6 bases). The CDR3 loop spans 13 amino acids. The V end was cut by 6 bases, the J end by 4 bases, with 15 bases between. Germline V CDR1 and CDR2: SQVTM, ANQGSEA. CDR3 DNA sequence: TGCAGCGTAGCCGAGACTAGTGCAGAGACCCAGTACTTC. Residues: CSVAETSAETQYF.

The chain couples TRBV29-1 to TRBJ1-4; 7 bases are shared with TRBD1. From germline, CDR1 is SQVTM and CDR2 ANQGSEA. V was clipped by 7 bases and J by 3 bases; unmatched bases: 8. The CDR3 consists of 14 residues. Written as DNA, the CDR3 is TGCAGCGCAGGACAGGCTGGTCCTAATGAAAAACTGTTTTTT. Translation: CSAGQAGPNEKLFF.

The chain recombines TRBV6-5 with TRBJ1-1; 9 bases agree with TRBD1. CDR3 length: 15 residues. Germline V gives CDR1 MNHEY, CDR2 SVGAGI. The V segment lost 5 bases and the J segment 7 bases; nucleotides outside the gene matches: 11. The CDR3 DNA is TGTGCCAGCAGTAGAGGCGGGACAGGGAAGGGTGAAGCTTTCTTT. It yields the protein CASSRGGTGKGEAFF.

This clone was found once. The CDR3: CASKTGPAGYEQYF. The DNA of the CDR3 is TGTGCCAGCAAAACAGGGCCTGCCGGGTACGAGCAGTACTTC. The chain links TRBV5-6 to TRBJ2-7; tentative D call: TRBD1 (6 bases). The CDR3 is 14 amino acids. The V end lost 6 bases, the J end lost 4 bases, and 17 bases lay between the germline ends. Germline assignment: CDR1 SGHDT and CDR2 YYEEEE. Variable domain in full (rest from reference TRBV5-6 and TRBJ2-7): DAGVTQSPTHLIKTRGQQVTLRCSPKSGHDTVSWYQQALGQGPQFIFQYYEEEERQRGNFPDRFSGHQFPNYSSELNVNALLLGDSALYLCASKTGPAGYEQYFGPGTRLTVT.